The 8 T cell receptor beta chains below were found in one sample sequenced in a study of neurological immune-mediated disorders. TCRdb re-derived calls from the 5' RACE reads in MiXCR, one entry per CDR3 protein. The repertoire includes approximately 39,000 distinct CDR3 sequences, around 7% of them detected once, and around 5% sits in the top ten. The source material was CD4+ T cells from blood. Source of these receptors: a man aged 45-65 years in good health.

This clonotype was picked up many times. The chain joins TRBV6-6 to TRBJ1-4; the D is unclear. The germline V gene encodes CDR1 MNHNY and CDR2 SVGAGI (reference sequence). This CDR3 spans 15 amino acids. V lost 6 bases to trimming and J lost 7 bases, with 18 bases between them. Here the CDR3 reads CASREPGRESEKLFF. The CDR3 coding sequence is TGTGCCAGCAGAGAACCCGGACGGGAAAGTGAAAAACTGTTTTTT.

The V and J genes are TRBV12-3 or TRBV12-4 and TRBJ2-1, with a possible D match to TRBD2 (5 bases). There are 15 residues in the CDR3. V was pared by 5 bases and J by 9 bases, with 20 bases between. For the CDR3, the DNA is TGTGCCAGCAGTGCCTTAGCTTCGAGGGAAGGTGAGCAGTTCTTC. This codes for CASSALASREGEQFF.

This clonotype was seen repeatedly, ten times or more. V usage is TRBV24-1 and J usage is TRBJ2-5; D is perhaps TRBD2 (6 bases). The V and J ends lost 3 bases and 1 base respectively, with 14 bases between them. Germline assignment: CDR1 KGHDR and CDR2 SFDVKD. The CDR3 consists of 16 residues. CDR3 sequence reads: CATSDRRGQFQETQYF. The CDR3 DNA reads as TGTGCCACCAGTGATAGGCGGGGCCAATTCCAAGAGACCCAGTACTTC.

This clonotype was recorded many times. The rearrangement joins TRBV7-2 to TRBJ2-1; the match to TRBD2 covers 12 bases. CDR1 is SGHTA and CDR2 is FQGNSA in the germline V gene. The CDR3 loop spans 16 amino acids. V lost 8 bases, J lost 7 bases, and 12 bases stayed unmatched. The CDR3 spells CASREYPTSGRNEQFF. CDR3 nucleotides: TGTGCCAGCCGGGAATATCCGACTAGCGGGAGAAATGAGCAGTTCTTC.

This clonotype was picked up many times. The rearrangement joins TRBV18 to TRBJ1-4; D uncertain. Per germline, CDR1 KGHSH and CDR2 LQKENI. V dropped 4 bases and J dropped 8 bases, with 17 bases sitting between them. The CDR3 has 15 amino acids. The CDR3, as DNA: TGTGCCAGCTCACGTACATCGGAACACCGCGAAAAACTGTTTTTT. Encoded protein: CASSRTSEHREKLFF.

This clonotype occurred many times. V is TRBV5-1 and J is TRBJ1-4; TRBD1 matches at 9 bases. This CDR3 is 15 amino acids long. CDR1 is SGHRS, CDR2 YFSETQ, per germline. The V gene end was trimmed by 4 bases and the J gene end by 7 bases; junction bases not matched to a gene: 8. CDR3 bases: TGCGCCAGCAGCCAACCGGGACAGGGCTCTGAAAAACTGTTTTTT. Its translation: CASSQPGQGSEKLFF.

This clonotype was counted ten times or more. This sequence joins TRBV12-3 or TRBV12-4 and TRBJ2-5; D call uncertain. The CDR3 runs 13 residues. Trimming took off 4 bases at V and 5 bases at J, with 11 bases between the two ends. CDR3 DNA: TGTGCCAGCAGTTCCTCCCTAGGGGAGACCCAGTACTTC. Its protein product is CASSSSLGETQYF.

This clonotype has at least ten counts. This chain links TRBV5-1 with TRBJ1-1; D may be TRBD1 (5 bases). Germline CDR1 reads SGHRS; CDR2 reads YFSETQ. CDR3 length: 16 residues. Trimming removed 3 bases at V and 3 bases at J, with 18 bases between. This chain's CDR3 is CASSSGGMLLDTEAFF. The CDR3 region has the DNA TGCGCCAGCAGCTCGGGGGGGATGCTACTGGACACTGAAGCTTTCTTT.